This T cell receptor (beta chain) was documented in a study of T-cell memory formation after mild COVID-19. TCRdb reprocessed the 5' RACE reads with MiXCR, giving one entry per CDR3 protein. This sample carries about 320,000 distinct CDR3 sequences, approximately 14% of them seen once, and the ten largest clones take approximately 22%. Study-wide results and caveats: From day 15 to 85, contracting clones were balanced between CD4 and CD8, whereas later expanders leaned toward CD4+.

As for this clonotype: The antigen is not known.

This CDR3 spans 15 amino acids. Trimming left V 4 bases short and J 0 bases short, with 10 bases between. Germline CDR1 MNHEY, CDR2 SVGAGI. The origin of this receptor is a man in his late teens or twenties who had mild COVID-19 (a few samples of this study predate the infection). Cell type and time point are not known. Sequenced: PBMCs or a T cell subset sorted from them (not recorded which). The chain recombines TRBV6-5 with TRBJ1-3; D is possibly TRBD1 (5 bases). CDR3 nucleotides: TGTGCCAGCAGTTCGTACAGGTTCTCTGGAAACACCATATATTTT. Its protein is CASSSYRFSGNTIYF.